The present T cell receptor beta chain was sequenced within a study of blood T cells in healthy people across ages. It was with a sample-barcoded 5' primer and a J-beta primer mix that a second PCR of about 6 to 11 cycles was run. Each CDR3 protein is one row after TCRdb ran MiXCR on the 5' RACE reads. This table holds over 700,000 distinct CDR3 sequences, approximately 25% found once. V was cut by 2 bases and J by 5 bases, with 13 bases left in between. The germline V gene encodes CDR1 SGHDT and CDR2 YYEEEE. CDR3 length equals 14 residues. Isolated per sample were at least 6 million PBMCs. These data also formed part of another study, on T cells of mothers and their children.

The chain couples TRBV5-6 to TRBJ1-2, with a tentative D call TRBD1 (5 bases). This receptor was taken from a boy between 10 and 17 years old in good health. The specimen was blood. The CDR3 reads CASSFRRQNYGYTF. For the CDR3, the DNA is TGTGCCAGCAGCTTCCGAAGACAGAATTATGGCTACACCTTC. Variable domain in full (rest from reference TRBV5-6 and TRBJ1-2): DAGVTQSPTHLIKTRGQQVTLRCSPKSGHDTVSWYQQALGQGPQFIFQYYEEEERQRGNFPDRFSGHQFPNYSSELNVNALLLGDSALYLCASSFRRQNYGYTFGSGTRLTVV.